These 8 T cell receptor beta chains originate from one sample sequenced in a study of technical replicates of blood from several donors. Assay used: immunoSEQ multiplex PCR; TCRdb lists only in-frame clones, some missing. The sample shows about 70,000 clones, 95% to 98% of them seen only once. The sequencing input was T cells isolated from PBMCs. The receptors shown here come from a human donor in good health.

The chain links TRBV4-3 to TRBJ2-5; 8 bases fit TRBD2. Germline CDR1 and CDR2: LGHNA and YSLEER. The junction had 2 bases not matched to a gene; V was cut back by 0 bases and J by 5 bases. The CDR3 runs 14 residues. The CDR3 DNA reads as TGCGCCAGCAGCCAAGACGGGGGGGAGGAGACCCAGTACTTC. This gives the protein CASSQDGGEETQYF.

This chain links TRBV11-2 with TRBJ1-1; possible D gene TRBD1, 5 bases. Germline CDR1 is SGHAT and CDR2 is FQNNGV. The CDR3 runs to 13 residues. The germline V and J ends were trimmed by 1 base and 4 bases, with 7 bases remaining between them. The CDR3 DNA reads TGTGCCAGCAGCTTAGTGGGGGGCACTGAAGCTTTCTTT. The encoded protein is CASSLVGGTEAFF.

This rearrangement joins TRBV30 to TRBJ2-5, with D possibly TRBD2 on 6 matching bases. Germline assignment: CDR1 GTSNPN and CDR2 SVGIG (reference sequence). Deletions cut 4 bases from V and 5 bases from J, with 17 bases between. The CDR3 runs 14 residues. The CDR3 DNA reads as TGTGCCTGGAATAGGGCCCTCAGCGGGGAGACCCAGTACTTC. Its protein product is CAWNRALSGETQYF. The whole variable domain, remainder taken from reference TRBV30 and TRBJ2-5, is SQTIHQWPATLVQPVGSPLSLECTVEGTSNPNLYWYRQAAGRGLQLLFYSVGIGQISSEVPQNLSASRPQDRQFILSSKKLLLSDSGFYLCAWNRALSGETQYFGPGTRLLVL.

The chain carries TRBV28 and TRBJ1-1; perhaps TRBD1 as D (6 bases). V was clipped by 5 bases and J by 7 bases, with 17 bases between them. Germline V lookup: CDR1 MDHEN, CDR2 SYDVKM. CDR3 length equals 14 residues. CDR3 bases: TGTGCCAGCAGTCCCGGACAGAAAAGATATGAAGCTTTCTTT. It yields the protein CASSPGQKRYEAFF.

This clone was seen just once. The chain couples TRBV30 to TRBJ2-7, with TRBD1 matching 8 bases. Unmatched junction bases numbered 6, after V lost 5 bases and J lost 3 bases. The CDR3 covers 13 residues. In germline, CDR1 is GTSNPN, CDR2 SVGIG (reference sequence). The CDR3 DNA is TGTGCCTGGGGGGGCGGACAGGGCTACGAGCAGTACTTC. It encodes CAWGGGQGYEQYF.

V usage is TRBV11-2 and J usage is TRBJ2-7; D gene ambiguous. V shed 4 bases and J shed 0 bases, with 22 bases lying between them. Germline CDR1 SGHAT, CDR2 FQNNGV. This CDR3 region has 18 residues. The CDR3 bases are TGTGCCAGCAGCTCTATAATAGGTCCGCGGAACCGCTCCTACGAGCAGTACTTC. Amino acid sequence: CASSSIIGPRNRSYEQYF.

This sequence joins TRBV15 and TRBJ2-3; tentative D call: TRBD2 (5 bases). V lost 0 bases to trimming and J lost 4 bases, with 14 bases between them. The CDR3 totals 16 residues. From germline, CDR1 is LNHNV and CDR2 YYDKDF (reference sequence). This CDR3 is CATSREHPSQADTQYF. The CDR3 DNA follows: TGTGCCACCAGCAGAGAGCATCCTAGCCAGGCAGATACGCAGTATTTT.

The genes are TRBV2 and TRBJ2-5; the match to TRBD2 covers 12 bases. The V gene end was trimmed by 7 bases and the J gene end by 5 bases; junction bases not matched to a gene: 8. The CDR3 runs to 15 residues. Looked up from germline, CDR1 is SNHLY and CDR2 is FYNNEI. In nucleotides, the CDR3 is TGTGCCAGCACACTCTCGACTAGCGGGAGTGAGACCCAGTACTTC. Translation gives CASTLSTSGSETQYF.